One and the same sample provided the 30 T cell receptor beta chains below, sequenced in a study of blood T cell repertoires in COVID-19 (dated by TCRdb to 2018 to 2020). Receptor amplification or capture employed the immunoSEQ multiplex PCR assay. In its TCRdb copy, this immuneACCESS table keeps in-frame sequences only and misses some clones. Where compared with another copy, unresolved V genes explain less than half of these, and the others have no known cause. The sample has about 240,000 clones on record, approximately 86% of them singletons. The ten largest clones take up 5.5% to 9% of the sample. The sample taken for sequencing was peripheral blood. The receptors shown here come from a woman in her seventies with active or convalescent COVID-19.

The chain recombines TRBV5-4 with TRBJ1-3, with D maybe TRBD1 (6 bases). V lost 4 bases, J lost 4 bases, and 9 bases lay in between. The CDR3 sequence is 13 residues long. Germline CDR1 reads SGHNT; CDR2 reads YYREEE (reference sequence). The CDR3 coding sequence is TGTGCCAGCAGCAACAGGGCGGGAAACACCATATATTTT. Amino acids: CASSNRAGNTIYF.

The rearrangement links TRBV7-9 to TRBJ2-5; TRBD1 matches at 7 bases. Germline values: CDR1 SEHNR, CDR2 FQNEAQ (reference sequence). V shed 5 bases and J 4 bases; nucleotides not matched to a gene: 13. This CDR3 spans 16 amino acids. CDR3 region: CASSARQGGLGETQYF. CDR3 coding DNA: TGTGCCAGCAGCGCCCGACAGGGTGGTTTGGGAGAGACCCAGTACTTC.

CDR3 amino acids: CASSLAGSSGEQYF. Here the CDR3 DNA reads TGTGCCAGCAGCCTTGCGGGCTCCTCGGGGGAGCAGTACTTC. The chain joins TRBV9 to TRBJ2-7; TRBD2 might be the D (5 bases). V was cut by 4 bases and J by 7 bases, with 18 bases left in between. The CDR3 is 14 amino acids. Per the germline V gene, CDR1 is SGDLS and CDR2 is YYNGEE.

The chain uses TRBV7-9 and TRBJ2-7; D is perhaps TRBD1 (5 bases). CDR1 is SEHNR and CDR2 is FQNEAQ in the germline V gene (reference sequence). Trimming stripped 6 bases from V and 2 bases from J, with 17 bases between. This CDR3 spans 15 amino acids. CDR3 sequence: CASSYEEEGAYEQYF. The CDR3 DNA is TGTGCCAGCAGTTATGAAGAGGAAGGGGCCTACGAGCAGTACTTC.

The chain combines TRBV12-3 or TRBV12-4 with TRBJ1-1, with D unclear. The CDR3 extends over 11 amino acids. V was shortened by 2 bases and J by 12 bases, with 10 bases between the two germline ends. The CDR3 nucleotides are TGTGCCAGCAGTTTATCGAGTCTAACTTTCTTT. This encodes CASSLSSLTFF.

The rearrangement links TRBV7-6 to TRBJ1-1, with D possibly TRBD1 on 6 matching bases. Trimming pared 0 bases from V and 5 bases from J, leaving 13 bases between. The CDR3 contains 15 residues. Per germline, CDR1 SGHVS and CDR2 FNYEAQ. The CDR3 loop reads CASSLASGGGTEAFF. Written as DNA, the CDR3 is TGTGCCAGCAGCTTAGCATCGGGGGGCGGAACTGAAGCTTTCTTT.

The J gene is TRBJ1-2, the V gene TRBV15; D gene unclear. CDR3 size: 15 residues. The ends were cut back, 5 bases at V and 10 bases at J, with 23 bases in the middle. Germline CDR1 reads LNHNV; CDR2 reads YYDKDF (reference sequence). CDR3 sequence: CATSELGLKGTLYTF. The DNA of the CDR3 is TGTGCCACCAGCGAATTAGGACTGAAGGGTACCCTCTACACCTTC.

V gene TRBV4-1 combines with J gene TRBJ2-2; possible D gene TRBD2, 5 bases. V was clipped by 0 bases and J by 5 bases, with 13 bases between them. The CDR3 has 16 amino acids. Per germline, CDR1 MGHRA and CDR2 YSYEKL. The CDR3 reads CASSQEGSVRTGELFF. The DNA for the CDR3 is TGCGCCAGCAGCCAAGAAGGTAGCGTGCGGACCGGGGAGCTGTTTTTT.

V usage is TRBV25-1 and J usage is TRBJ2-1; 9 bases agree with TRBD1. J was trimmed by 0 bases and V by 7 bases; bases with no gene match: 13. CDR3 length: 18 amino acids. Per the germline V gene, CDR1 is MGHDK and CDR2 is SYGVNS. CDR3 nucleotides: TGTGCCAGCACATTCGCCGCGGGACAGGGAAGCTCCTACAATGAGCAGTTCTTC. Its translation: CASTFAAGQGSSYNEQFF.

This chain joins TRBV10-3 and TRBJ2-3; 10 bases are shared with TRBD2. CDR1 is ENHRY and CDR2 is SYGVKD in the germline V gene. The junction had 2 bases not matched to a gene; V was cut back by 8 bases and J by 0 bases. The CDR3 has 14 amino acids. CDR3 coding DNA: TGTGCCATCCAGCGGGGGGGAAGCACAGATACGCAGTATTTT. It encodes CAIQRGGSTDTQYF.

The genes are TRBV20-1 and TRBJ1-1; D remains unclear. The V end was cut by 3 bases, the J end by 4 bases, with 6 bases between. CDR1 DFQATT and CDR2 SNEGSKA come from the germline V gene (reference sequence). This CDR3 contains 11 residues. The CDR3: CSARESTEAFF. The CDR3 nucleotides read TGCAGTGCTAGGGAGAGCACTGAAGCTTTCTTT.

The genes are TRBV12-5 and TRBJ1-3, with unresolved D. The CDR3 totals 14 residues. The ends were cut back, 1 base at V and 6 bases at J, with 10 bases in the middle. Germline V gene lookup returns CDR1 LGHNT and CDR2 FRNRAP. In DNA form, the CDR3 reads TGTGCTAGTGGTTTGGGGCAGGAAGTAAACACCATATATTTT. Translating gives CASGLGQEVNTIYF.

Worth noting for this clone: A much larger clone sits a single nucleotide away, making a read error possible. The V gene is TRBV5-1, the J gene TRBJ1-2; 10 bases match TRBD1. With V trimmed by 4 bases and J by 6 bases, 3 bases remained unmatched. Germline V gene lookup returns CDR1 SGHRS and CDR2 YFSETQ. The CDR3 is 13 amino acids. The CDR3 loop reads CASSQGTGDGYTF. The CDR3 nucleotides are TGCGCCAGCAGCCAAGGGACAGGGGATGGCTACACCTTC.

V usage is TRBV7-8 and J usage is TRBJ2-7, with D perhaps TRBD1 or TRBD2 (5 bases each). The germline V and J ends were trimmed by 5 bases and 5 bases, with 19 bases remaining between them. Germline CDR1 reads SGHVS; CDR2 reads FQNEAQ. The CDR3 is made up of 15 amino acids. In nucleotides, the CDR3 is TGTGCCAGCAGCCGGGAAGGGGTTAGAGGCCACGAGCAGTACTTC. This gives the protein CASSREGVRGHEQYF.

The J gene is TRBJ1-2, the V gene TRBV6-1; D perhaps matches TRBD1 (6 bases). This CDR3 region has 14 residues. Per the germline V gene, CDR1 is MNHNS and CDR2 is SASEGT. Deletions cut 2 bases from V and 8 bases from J, with 15 bases between. The CDR3 nucleotides are TGTGCCAGCAGTGAAAACAGGGCGGTAAGGGGCTACACCTTC. It specifies CASSENRAVRGYTF.

The chain employs TRBV12-3 or TRBV12-4 and TRBJ2-2; D is possibly TRBD1 (5 bases). The ends were cut back, 3 bases at V and 7 bases at J, with 6 bases in the middle. This CDR3 region has 12 residues. The CDR3 is CASSFTGGELFF. The CDR3 DNA reads TGTGCCAGCAGTTTTACAGGCGGGGAGCTGTTTTTT.

This rearrangement joins TRBV16 to TRBJ1-4; 7 bases align to TRBD1. Germline loops: CDR1 KGHSY, CDR2 FQNENV. CDR3 length: 16 residues. Trimming took 0 bases from V and 5 from J; bases not matched to a gene: 6. In nucleotides, the CDR3 is TGTGCCAGCAGCCAATCGGTGGGACAGAGCAATGAAAAACTGTTTTTT. Translating it yields CASSQSVGQSNEKLFF.

This clone was counted once. The J gene is TRBJ2-3, the V gene TRBV7-2; D may be TRBD2 (7 bases). Trimming cost V 0 bases and J 7 bases, with 11 bases left between them. The CDR3 is made up of 14 amino acids. Germline V gene sequence: CDR1 SGHTA, CDR2 FQGNSA. The CDR3: CASSLAGGPNTQYF. The CDR3 DNA is TGTGCCAGCAGCTTAGCGGGGGGGCCGAATACGCAGTATTTT.

CDR3 in amino acids: CASSLRGGPYEQYF. DNA of the CDR3: TGTGCCAGCAGTTTGCGGGGGGGCCCCTACGAGCAGTACTTC. The V and J genes are TRBV6-2 or TRBV6-3 and TRBJ2-7; 9 bases are shared with TRBD2. V dropped 4 bases and J dropped 2; count of bases not matched to a gene: 3. Germline V gives CDR1 MNHEY, CDR2 SVGEGT. This CDR3 is built from 14 residues.

This clone has only a few counts. The chain recombines TRBV24-1 with TRBJ2-3, with 9 positions matching TRBD2. Germline V CDR1 and CDR2: KGHDR, SFDVKD. With 4 bases clipped from V and 5 bases from J, the junction kept 6 bases outside the gene matches. The CDR3 is 15 residues long. CDR3 amino acids: CATSDQRGEIDTQYF. The CDR3 nucleotides read TGTGCCACCAGTGACCAGCGGGGGGAGATAGATACGCAGTATTTT.

The chain joins TRBV5-1 to TRBJ2-1; TRBD2 aligns across 8 bases. The CDR3 has 15 residues. Trimming removed 3 bases from V and 5 bases from J; junction bases left unmatched: 7. CDR1 is SGHRS, CDR2 YFSETQ, per germline. CDR3 bases: TGCGCCAGCAGCTCCCCCGGCGGGGGGAACAATGAGCAGTTCTTC. It translates to CASSSPGGGNNEQFF. The variable domain in full, completed from reference TRBV5-1 and TRBJ2-1, reads KAGVTQTPRYLIKTRGQQVTLSCSPISGHRSVSWYQQTPGQGLQFLFEYFSETQRNKGNFPGRFSGRQFSNSRSEMNVSTLELGDSALYLCASSSPGGGNNEQFFGPGTRLTVL.

This clone has just a few counts. The genes are TRBV6-2 or TRBV6-3 and TRBJ2-1; possibly TRBD2 for D (6 bases). The CDR3 runs 12 residues. Germline CDR1 reads MNHEY; CDR2 reads SVGEGT. The germline V and J ends were trimmed by 5 bases and 4 bases, with 6 bases remaining between them. CDR3 nucleotide sequence: TGTGCCAGCAGTGGACTATACAATGAGCAGTTCTTC. This sequence encodes CASSGLYNEQFF.

The CDR3 DNA is TGTGCCAGCAGTTCGACAGGGGGAGGACGGACTGAAGCTTTCTTT. This translates into CASSSTGGGRTEAFF. The chain couples TRBV7-3 to TRBJ1-1; 9 bases are shared with TRBD1. CDR1 is SGHTA, CDR2 FQGTGA, per germline. V gave up 6 bases and J gave up 5 bases; unmatched junction bases: 10. The CDR3 runs to 15 residues. The variable domain in full, completed from reference TRBV7-3 and TRBJ1-1, reads GAGVSQTPSNKVTEKGKYVELRCDPISGHTALYWYRQSLGQGPEFLIYFQGTGAADDSGLPNDRFFAVRPEGSVSTLKIQRTERGDSAVYLCASSSTGGGRTEAFFGQGTRLTVV.

The chain combines TRBV10-3 with TRBJ2-5; D may be TRBD2 (6 bases). The ends were cut back, 5 bases at V and 1 base at J, with 11 bases in the middle. This CDR3 has 14 amino acids. CDR1 ENHRY and CDR2 SYGVKD come from the germline V gene. The CDR3 bases are TGTGCCATCAGTCAGGGCGGGATCCAAGAGACCCAGTACTTC. Amino acid sequence: CAISQGGIQETQYF.

This clone turned up a few times. The genes are TRBV5-1 and TRBJ1-2; the D gene is possibly TRBD1 (6 bases). CDR1 and CDR2 from the germline V gene are SGHRS and YFSETQ. The CDR3 has 13 residues. V lost 0 bases to trimming and J lost 8 bases, with 11 bases between them. CDR3 sequence (DNA): TGCGCCAGCAGCTTGGGGACAGTTGCCGGCTACACCTTC. It codes for CASSLGTVAGYTF. Together with reference TRBV5-1 and TRBJ1-2, the CDR3 gives the full variable domain: KAGVTQTPRYLIKTRGQQVTLSCSPISGHRSVSWYQQTPGQGLQFLFEYFSETQRNKGNFPGRFSGRQFSNSRSEMNVSTLELGDSALYLCASSLGTVAGYTFGSGTRLTVV.

This clone was detected only once. The rearrangement uses TRBV2 and TRBJ1-1; 12 nucleotides agree with TRBD1. The CDR3 is made up of 15 amino acids. The V segment lost 10 bases and the J segment 8 bases; nucleotides outside the gene matches: 14. Germline CDR1 is SNHLY and CDR2 is FYNNEI. The CDR3 region has the DNA TGTGCCACCAAAAATCCGGGACAGGGGGCGAGGGAAGCTTTCTTT. Its translation is CATKNPGQGAREAFF.

The chain carries TRBV7-6 and TRBJ2-6, with a tentative D call TRBD1 (6 bases). V was trimmed by 5 bases and J by 4 bases, leaving 15 bases between them. The CDR3 extends over 16 amino acids. Looked up from germline, CDR1 is SGHVS and CDR2 is FNYEAQ. CDR3 loop: CASSQRTGTGANVLTF. The CDR3 DNA is TGTGCCAGCAGCCAACGTACAGGGACCGGGGCCAACGTCCTGACTTTC. Using reference TRBV7-6 and TRBJ2-6 for the parts outside the CDR3, the full variable domain is GAGVSQSPRYKVTKRGQDVALRCDPISGHVSLYWYRQALGQGPEFLTYFNYEAQQDKSGLPNDRFSAERPEGSISTLTIQRTEQRDSAMYRCASSQRTGTGANVLTFGAGSRLTVL.

The CDR3 bases are TGTGCCAGCAGCTTGCAACTCAGGGACTCCTATAATTCACCCCTCCACTTT. It is translated as CASSLQLRDSYNSPLHF. This chain connects TRBV11-2 to TRBJ1-6; tentative D call: TRBD1 (5 bases). The CDR3 totals 17 residues. V gave up 3 bases and J gave up 0 bases, with 12 bases separating them. The germline V gene has CDR1 SGHAT and CDR2 FQNNGV. Based on the CDR3 plus reference TRBV11-2 and TRBJ1-6, the full variable domain is EAGVAQSPRYKIIEKRQSVAFWCNPISGHATLYWYQQILGQGPKLLIQFQNNGVVDDSQLPKDRFSAERLKGVDSTLKIQPAKLEDSAVYLCASSLQLRDSYNSPLHFGNGTRLTVT.

The chain joins TRBV10-1 to TRBJ2-7; no reliable D call. Germline-derived CDR1 and CDR2 are WNHNN and SYGVQD (reference sequence). Trimming left V 0 bases short and J 2 bases short, with 5 bases between. The CDR3 covers 13 residues. In DNA form, the CDR3 reads TGCGCCAGCAGTGAGTCCCCCACCTACGAGCAGTACTTC. As protein: CASSESPTYEQYF.

The V call is TRBV9, the J call TRBJ1-4; the D is unclear. Germline V CDR1 and CDR2: SGDLS, YYNGEE. This CDR3 spans 14 amino acids. With 7 bases removed from V and 0 bases from J, the gap between germline ends came to 10 bases. The CDR3 DNA is TGTGCCAGCTCCGAGGCAGCAACTAATGAAAAACTGTTTTTT. The encoded protein is CASSEAATNEKLFF.